One and the same sample provided the 17 T cell receptor beta chains below, sequenced in a study of T cell changes during pregnancy in multiple sclerosis. TCRdb keeps only in-frame clones here, not all; method: immunoSEQ multiplex PCR. The sample lists 30,000 to 45,000 clones, roughly nine tenths occurring once. The material sequenced was CD8+ T cells from peripheral blood mononuclear cells, taken in the first trimester of pregnancy. The receptors shown here come from a female donor with multiple sclerosis, enrolled in a pregnancy study.

The chain carries TRBV5-5 and TRBJ1-6; no clear D gene. V lost 2 bases and J lost 0, with 12 bases in between. Per germline, CDR1 SGHKS and CDR2 YYEKEE (reference sequence). The CDR3 spans 17 residues. CDR3 sequence reads: CASSLMGSLSYNSPLHF. The CDR3 DNA is TGTGCCAGCAGCTTAATGGGGAGTCTCTCCTATAATTCACCCCTCCACTTT.

This clone was recorded only once. The chain carries TRBV19 and TRBJ2-3, with D hard to call. V lost 1 base to trimming and J lost 2 bases, with 13 bases between them. The CDR3 loop spans 16 amino acids. Per germline, CDR1 LNHDA and CDR2 SQIVND (reference sequence). In nucleotides, the CDR3 is TGTGCCAGTAGTATAGCGAGGAGTCTTAACACAGATACGCAGTATTTT. Translated: CASSIARSLNTDTQYF.

The chain combines TRBV2 with TRBJ2-3; 8 nucleotides match TRBD2. This CDR3 comprises 14 residues. Germline V CDR1 and CDR2: SNHLY, FYNNEI. After removal of 5 bases from V and 3 bases from J, the junction contained 4 bases not matched to a gene. In DNA, the CDR3 is TGTGCCAGCAGTTCCGGACTAGCTACAGATACGCAGTATTTT. Translation: CASSSGLATDTQYF.

This clone has just one count. This chain links TRBV29-1 with TRBJ2-3; D is perhaps TRBD2 (6 bases). Germline CDR1 is SQVTM and CDR2 is ANQGSEA. This CDR3 region has 15 residues. Trimming cost V 3 bases and J 1 base, with 14 bases left between them. This CDR3 is CSVEAGTGGTDTQYF. The CDR3 coding sequence is TGCAGCGTTGAGGCCGGGACGGGAGGCACAGATACGCAGTATTTT.

J is TRBJ2-1 and V is TRBV5-5, with 14 positions matching TRBD2. Trimming removed 7 bases from V and 0 bases from J; junction bases left unmatched: 6. Per the germline V gene, CDR1 is SGHKS and CDR2 is YYEKEE (reference sequence). The CDR3 length is 17 residues. The CDR3 here is CASRGLAGGHSYNEQFF. The CDR3 DNA reads as TGTGCCAGCCGCGGACTAGCGGGGGGCCACTCCTACAATGAGCAGTTCTTC.

J is TRBJ2-1 and V is TRBV4-1; D ambiguous. Germline V gene sequence: CDR1 MGHRA, CDR2 YSYEKL. V lost 1 base and J lost 6, with 4 bases in between. This CDR3 is built from 12 residues. DNA of the CDR3: TGCGCCAGCAGCCAAGGGCCCAATGAGCAGTTCTTC. Translating it yields CASSQGPNEQFF.

V is TRBV5-5 and J is TRBJ1-2; D perhaps matches TRBD1 (5 bases). V dropped 0 bases and J dropped 8 bases, with 14 bases sitting between them. CDR1 is SGHKS, CDR2 YYEKEE, per germline (reference sequence). This CDR3 comprises 14 residues. The CDR3 here is CASSLVGGRLGYTF. CDR3 DNA sequence: TGTGCCAGCAGCTTGGTGGGGGGGAGATTGGGCTACACCTTC.

The chain joins TRBV9 to TRBJ2-6; TRBD1 matches at 9 bases. Germline V lookup: CDR1 SGDLS, CDR2 YYNGEE. The CDR3 is 15 residues long. The trim removed 3 bases at V and 9 bases at J, leaving 7 bases unmatched. The CDR3 DNA follows: TGTGCCAGCAGCGGCCCAACAGGGGGCGGCAACGTCCTGACTTTC. Protein: CASSGPTGGGNVLTF.

The chain combines TRBV2 with TRBJ1-2; 8 bases align to TRBD1. Germline V CDR1 and CDR2: SNHLY, FYNNEI. With V trimmed by 8 bases and J by 5 bases, 1 base remained unmatched. The CDR3 is 11 residues long. This CDR3 is CASRDRYGYTF. CDR3 coding DNA: TGTGCCAGCCGGGACAGGTATGGCTACACCTTC.

The chain uses TRBV27 and TRBJ1-1; no reliable D call. The CDR3 runs 13 residues. The ends were cut back, 3 bases at V and 1 base at J, with 6 bases in the middle. The germline gives CDR1 MNHEY, CDR2 SMNVEV (reference sequence). The DNA of the CDR3 is TGTGCCAGCAGTTTTGCAGGGAACACTGAAGCTTTCTTT. Translating it yields CASSFAGNTEAFF.

The CDR3 region is CASSAGVSRGTLHEQYF. CDR3 bases: TGCGCCAGCAGCGCGGGGGTGTCTCGGGGGACTCTCCACGAGCAGTACTTC. The chain recombines TRBV5-1 with TRBJ2-7; TRBD2 aligns across 7 bases. This CDR3 is built from 17 residues. Germline V gives CDR1 SGHRS, CDR2 YFSETQ. V lost 4 bases and J lost 5; bases outside the gene matches: 18.

This chain uses TRBV13 with TRBJ2-1; D is unclear. The CDR3 length is 17 residues. V lost 0 bases, J lost 5 bases, and 17 bases lay in between. From germline, CDR1 is PRHDT and CDR2 FYEKMQ (reference sequence). CDR3 sequence: CASSLGDPRGPDNEQFF. As DNA, the CDR3 is TGTGCCAGCAGCTTAGGTGACCCCAGAGGTCCCGACAATGAGCAGTTCTTC.

The gene calls are TRBV10-1 and TRBJ1-6; the D is unclear. The V end lost 10 bases, the J end lost 13 bases, and 23 bases lay between the germline ends. Germline V gives CDR1 WNHNN, CDR2 SYGVQD (reference sequence). This CDR3 has 14 residues. The chain's CDR3 is CAKAPGPLSTPLHF. In nucleotides, the CDR3 is TGCGCCAAGGCCCCGGGTCCCCTAAGTACGCCCCTCCACTTT.

The gene calls are TRBV2 and TRBJ2-6; possible D gene TRBD2, 8 bases. The CDR3 contains 19 residues. Trimming removed 4 bases from V and 4 bases from J, with 23 bases in between. The germline gives CDR1 SNHLY, CDR2 FYNNEI. The CDR3 spells CASSVRGGEGALGANVLTF. CDR3 DNA: TGTGCCAGCAGTGTTCGGGGGGGGGAGGGGGCGTTAGGGGCCAACGTCCTGACTTTC.

The rearrangement joins TRBV11-2 to TRBJ2-7; 11 positions agree with TRBD2. V was clipped by 5 bases and J by 2 bases; unmatched bases: 8. This CDR3 has 16 amino acids. The germline CDR1 and CDR2 sequences are SGHAT and FQNNGV. The CDR3 coding sequence is TGTGCCAGCAGCATATATAGCGGGGGGGATGCCTACGAGCAGTACTTC. This codes for CASSIYSGGDAYEQYF.

The chain carries TRBV2 and TRBJ2-7; D may be TRBD1 (6 bases). There are 13 residues in the CDR3. From germline, CDR1 is SNHLY and CDR2 FYNNEI. Trimming removed 3 bases from V and 5 bases from J, with 11 bases in between. The DNA of the CDR3 is TGTGCCAGCAGTGACAGGGGAGAAAACGAGCAGTACTTC. Translation gives CASSDRGENEQYF.

In its sample, this clone was seen once. The V gene is TRBV4-2, the J gene TRBJ2-7; 7 bases are a match to TRBD2. CDR3 size: 14 residues. Trimming removed 4 bases from V and 3 bases from J; junction bases left unmatched: 6. The V gene's germline CDR1 is LGHNA and CDR2 YNFKEQ. CDR3 residues: CASSPYGTNYEQYF. For the CDR3, the DNA is TGTGCCAGCAGCCCGTATGGGACTAACTACGAGCAGTACTTC.